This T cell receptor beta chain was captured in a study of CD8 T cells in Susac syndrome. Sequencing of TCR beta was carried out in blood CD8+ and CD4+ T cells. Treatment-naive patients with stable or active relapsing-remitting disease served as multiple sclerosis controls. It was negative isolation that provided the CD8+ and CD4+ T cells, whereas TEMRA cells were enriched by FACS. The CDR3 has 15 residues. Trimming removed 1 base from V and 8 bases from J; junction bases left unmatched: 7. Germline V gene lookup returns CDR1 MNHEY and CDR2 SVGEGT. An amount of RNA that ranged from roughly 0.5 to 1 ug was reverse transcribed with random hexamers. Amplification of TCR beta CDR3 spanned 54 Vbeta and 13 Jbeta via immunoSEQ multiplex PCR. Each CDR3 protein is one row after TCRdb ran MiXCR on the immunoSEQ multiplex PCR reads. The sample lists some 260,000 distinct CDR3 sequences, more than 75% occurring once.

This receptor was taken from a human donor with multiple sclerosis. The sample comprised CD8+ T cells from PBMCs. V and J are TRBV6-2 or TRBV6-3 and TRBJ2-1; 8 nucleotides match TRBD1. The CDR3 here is CASSYLDRVPDEQFF. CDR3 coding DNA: TGTGCCAGCAGTTACTTGGACAGGGTGCCCGATGAGCAGTTCTTC.